This TCR beta chain was documented in a study of blood T cell repertoires in COVID-19. About the study: Collection of acute and convalescent COVID-19 samples took place in the United States, Italy and Spain.

Assay: immunoSEQ multiplex PCR; the TCRdb copy retains only in-frame clones and omits some. This table has 100,000 or so clones, about 85% appearing once. Unmatched junction bases numbered 6, after V lost 4 bases and J lost 5 bases. This CDR3 has 15 amino acids. Germline CDR1 is SGHDT and CDR2 is YYEEEE. The specimen sequenced was peripheral blood. This receptor was taken from a woman in her seventies with active or convalescent COVID-19. The chain joins TRBV5-6 to TRBJ2-2, with 9 bases fitting TRBD1. The CDR3 DNA reads as TGTGCCAGCAGCCGTCCCGGGACAGGGACCGGGGAGCTGTTTTTT. It encodes CASSRPGTGTGELFF. Combining the CDR3 with reference TRBV5-6 and TRBJ2-2 gives the whole variable domain DAGVTQSPTHLIKTRGQQVTLRCSPKSGHDTVSWYQQALGQGPQFIFQYYEEEERQRGNFPDRFSGHQFPNYSSELNVNALLLGDSALYLCASSRPGTGTGELFFGEGSRLTVL.